This T cell receptor beta chain is drawn from a study of blood T cell repertoires in COVID-19. A COVID-19 case had been met by exposed participants during the 2 weeks before study entry. Here immunoSEQ multiplex PCR was the method, and the copy in TCRdb shows in-frame clones only, minus some. The table has around 250,000 clones, over 75% seen once. Per the germline V gene, CDR1 is MGHRA and CDR2 is YSYEKL. CDR3 length equals 15 residues. V was trimmed by 6 bases and J by 0 bases, leaving 13 bases between them. This sequence joins TRBV4-1 and TRBJ2-3; maybe TRBD1 (6 bases). The sequenced sample was PBMCs or T cells enriched from blood (not recorded which). This clonotype originated in a woman aged 40 to 49 who had been exposed to COVID-19. CDR3 DNA sequence: TGCGCCAGCAGACGAGGGACAACTAGCACAGATACGCAGTATTTT. It translates to CASRRGTTSTDTQYF.